The 29 T cell receptor beta chains presented below share a single source sample, sequenced in a study of cytomegalovirus exposure and HLA in healthy donors. PCR employed 60 Vbeta and 13 Jbeta primers. The method was immunoSEQ multiplex PCR; TCRdb's version includes in-frame clones alone and lacks a portion of them. This table lists about 130,000 clones. Sequencing input: PBMCs. The receptors here all came from a man aged 18-30 years in good health and CMV-seronegative.

The chain employs TRBV25-1 and TRBJ2-7; 7 bases are a match to TRBD2. The germline V gene has CDR1 MGHDK and CDR2 SYGVNS. CDR3 length equals 15 residues. Trimming at V came to 6 bases and at J to 5 bases, leaving 13 bases not matched to a gene. The CDR3 DNA sequence: TGTGCCAGCAGAAAGGCAGGGAGGGGAGTCCACGAGCAGTACTTC. Residues: CASRKAGRGVHEQYF.

DNA of the CDR3: TGTGCCAGCAGTTTCCGCGCAGGGAACTATGGCTACACCTTC. Amino acid sequence: CASSFRAGNYGYTF. V usage is TRBV27 and J usage is TRBJ1-2, with D possibly being TRBD1 (5 bases). V shed 3 bases and J shed 2 bases, with 10 bases lying between them. Germline loops: CDR1 MNHEY, CDR2 SMNVEV (reference sequence). This CDR3 comprises 14 residues.

The chain recombines TRBV7-9 with TRBJ2-2; D may be TRBD1 (6 bases). The V gene's germline CDR1 is SEHNR and CDR2 FQNEAQ (reference sequence). V was shortened by 4 bases and J by 5 bases, with 14 bases between the two germline ends. The CDR3 is 15 amino acids. The CDR3 sequence is CASSYIIGGTGELFF. CDR3 in DNA: TGTGCCAGCAGCTACATAATAGGGGGAACCGGGGAGCTGTTTTTT. The complete variable domain, with remaining parts taken from reference TRBV7-9 and TRBJ2-2, reads DTGVSQNPRHKITKRGQNVTFRCDPISEHNRLYWYRQTLGQGPEFLTYFQNEAQLEKSRLLSDRFSAERPKGSFSTLEIQRTEQGDSAMYLCASSYIIGGTGELFFGEGSRLTVL.

The J gene is TRBJ1-6, the V gene TRBV2; TRBD1 is a possible D gene (5 bases). The germline CDR1 and CDR2 sequences are SNHLY and FYNNEI. Trimming took 2 bases from V and 7 from J, leaving 12 bases between them. The CDR3 has 15 amino acids. This chain's CDR3 is CASSETGGENSPLHF. The CDR3 bases are TGTGCCAGCAGTGAAACGGGGGGGGAAAATTCACCCCTCCACTTT.

The rearrangement uses TRBV27 and TRBJ1-5, with a tentative D call TRBD1 (5 bases). This CDR3 is 15 amino acids long. Germline V gene data show CDR1 as MNHEY and CDR2 as SMNVEV (reference sequence). V was shortened by 1 base and J by 4 bases, with 11 bases between the two germline ends. CDR3 protein: CASSLFARGNQPQHF. The CDR3 DNA follows: TGTGCCAGCAGTTTATTTGCCCGGGGGAATCAGCCCCAGCATTTT.

In DNA form, the CDR3 reads TGCAGCCTTAGCGGGGAAAGGGGTATAACTACCGGGGAGCTGTTTTTT. Residues: CSLSGERGITTGELFF. This chain connects TRBV29-1 to TRBJ2-2, with 8 bases identical to TRBD2. Germline-derived CDR1 and CDR2 are SQVTM and ANQGSEA. The V segment lost 8 bases and the J segment 5 bases; nucleotides outside the gene matches: 16. CDR3 length: 16 residues.

The chain has TRBV2 and TRBJ1-1; no clear D gene. There are 11 residues in the CDR3. Germline assignment: CDR1 SNHLY and CDR2 FYNNEI. V shed 6 bases and J shed 1 base, with 3 bases lying between them. DNA for the CDR3: TGTGCCAGCAGCCAGAACACTGAAGCTTTCTTT. It is translated as CASSQNTEAFF.

The chain recombines TRBV9 with TRBJ1-3; 9 nucleotides agree with TRBD1. Germline CDR1 SGDLS, CDR2 YYNGEE. With 4 bases clipped from V and 7 bases from J, the junction kept 6 bases outside the gene matches. The CDR3 consists of 14 residues. The CDR3 reads CASSPGTGRNTIYF. DNA for the CDR3: TGTGCCAGCAGCCCCGGGACAGGGAGGAACACCATATATTTT.

The chain joins TRBV6-5 to TRBJ2-5; a weak D match, TRBD2 (5 bases). The last part of the DNA fits TRBJ2-7 better; the J call may be wrong. The CDR3 is 16 amino acids. Germline loops: CDR1 MNHEY, CDR2 SVGAGI. This CDR3 reads CASSYRAGLAPVEQYF. For the CDR3, the DNA is TGTGCCAGCAGTTACCGGGCTGGGCTAGCCCCGGTCGAGCAGTACTTC.

In nucleotides, the CDR3 is TGTGCCAGCAGTGATGAACTCCCCATCTACAATGAGCAGTTCTTC. Protein: CASSDELPIYNEQFF. V is TRBV6-1 and J is TRBJ2-1; D remains ambiguous. This CDR3 region has 15 residues. The V gene lost 3 bases and the J gene lost 3 bases, with 12 bases spanning the gap. Germline CDR1 reads MNHNS; CDR2 reads SASEGT.

The V gene is TRBV29-1, the J gene TRBJ2-7, with D unclear. V lost 4 bases, J lost 6 bases, and 13 bases lay in between. Germline V gives CDR1 SQVTM, CDR2 ANQGSEA. This CDR3 is 12 amino acids long. The CDR3 reads CSVGSLPGEQYF. DNA of the CDR3: TGCAGCGTTGGTTCACTCCCGGGCGAGCAGTACTTC.

This chain uses TRBV6-5 with TRBJ1-1; D call uncertain. In germline, CDR1 is MNHEY, CDR2 SVGAGI. The length of the CDR3 is 14 residues. Between the trimmed V and J ends, which lost 4 bases and 5 bases, there was a span of 14 bases. The CDR3 loop reads CASSSLSRGTEAFF. CDR3 coding DNA: TGTGCCAGCAGTTCCTTAAGCCGGGGAACTGAAGCTTTCTTT.

CDR3 bases: TGCGCCAGCAGCCAAGGGCCAACGGGGGGTAGCGGGAGGTACGAGCAGTACTTC. Translation: CASSQGPTGGSGRYEQYF. V is TRBV4-1 and J is TRBJ2-7; 10 bases line up with TRBD2. CDR3 length equals 18 residues. Germline lookup yields CDR1 MGHRA and CDR2 YSYEKL. V trimming: 1 base; J trimming: 4 bases; junction bases outside the gene matches: 13.

The V and J genes are TRBV7-2 and TRBJ2-7; TRBD1 aligns across 7 bases. The CDR3 totals 14 residues. CDR1 and CDR2 from the germline V gene are SGHTA and FQGNSA. J gave up 5 bases and V 3 bases, and 7 bases lay outside the gene matches. In DNA form, the CDR3 reads TGTGCCAGCAGCTTCCTGGGACAGTGGGACGAGCAGTACTTC. The encoded protein is CASSFLGQWDEQYF. The whole variable domain, remainder taken from reference TRBV7-2 and TRBJ2-7, is GAGVSQSPSNKVTEKGKDVELRCDPISGHTALYWYRQSLGQGLEFLIYFQGNSAPDKSGLPSDRFSAERTGGSVSTLTIQRTQQEDSAVYLCASSFLGQWDEQYFGPGTRLTVT.

The V and J genes are TRBV7-2 and TRBJ2-3; D ambiguous. Germline V CDR1 and CDR2: SGHTA, FQGNSA. Trimming left V 5 bases short and J 0 bases short, with 12 bases between. The CDR3 sequence is 15 residues long. The CDR3 loop is CASSTDTGSTDTQYF. The CDR3, as DNA: TGTGCCAGCAGCACAGACACCGGCAGCACAGATACGCAGTATTTT.

This chain links TRBV7-2 with TRBJ1-2, with D perhaps TRBD1 (6 bases). This CDR3 region has 14 residues. Between the trimmed V and J ends, which lost 1 base and 1 base, there was a span of 7 bases. Germline V gene lookup returns CDR1 SGHTA and CDR2 FQGNSA. Here the CDR3 DNA reads TGTGCCAGCAGCTTAGTCAGGGGTAACTATGGCTACACCTTC. Amino acid sequence: CASSLVRGNYGYTF. Looking up the rest from reference TRBV7-2 and TRBJ1-2 gives the full variable domain: GAGVSQSPSNKVTEKGKDVELRCDPISGHTALYWYRQSLGQGLEFLIYFQGNSAPDKSGLPSDRFSAERTGGSVSTLTIQRTQQEDSAVYLCASSLVRGNYGYTFGSGTRLTVV.

The V gene is TRBV27, the J gene TRBJ1-2, with 7 bases that match TRBD1. Losses at the gene ends were 6 bases for V and 2 bases for J; bases not matched to a gene: 9. Germline loops: CDR1 MNHEY, CDR2 SMNVEV (reference sequence). There are 15 residues in the CDR3. The DNA for the CDR3 is TGTGCCAGCAGCTTCCAAGGGGGACAGAACTATGGCTACACCTTC. Residues: CASSFQGGQNYGYTF.

V and J are TRBV27 and TRBJ1-1; tentative D call: TRBD1 (6 bases). Germline V gene lookup returns CDR1 MNHEY and CDR2 SMNVEV (reference sequence). The CDR3 length is 16 residues. V dropped 4 bases and J dropped 2 bases, with 17 bases sitting between them. CDR3 sequence reads: CASSSYTGKVNTEAFF. As DNA, the CDR3 is TGTGCCAGCAGTTCCTACACAGGGAAGGTCAACACTGAAGCTTTCTTT.

This chain uses TRBV5-1 with TRBJ2-3, with TRBD2 as a possible D gene (5 bases). CDR1 is SGHRS, CDR2 YFSETQ, per germline. V dropped 4 bases and J dropped 3 bases, with 15 bases sitting between them. The CDR3 is 15 residues long. The CDR3 loop reads CASSQGLDGTDTQYF. CDR3 sequence (DNA): TGCGCCAGCAGCCAAGGACTGGATGGGACAGATACGCAGTATTTT.

The gene calls are TRBV5-1 and TRBJ2-5; 7 positions agree with TRBD1. CDR1 and CDR2 (germline): SGHRS, YFSETQ. The junction had 11 bases not matched to a gene; V was cut back by 4 bases and J by 5 bases. The CDR3 covers 15 residues. DNA of the CDR3: TGCGCCAGCAGCCCCGATGGGACAGTAATGGAGACCCAGTACTTC. It is translated as CASSPDGTVMETQYF.

The V and J genes are TRBV11-2 and TRBJ1-1, with 7 bases fitting TRBD1. The germline V gene encodes CDR1 SGHAT and CDR2 FQNNGV. The CDR3 runs to 12 residues. With V trimmed by 4 bases and J by 4 bases, 0 bases remained unmatched. The CDR3 DNA follows: TGTGCCAGCAGCTCAGGGGGCACTGAAGCTTTCTTT. Its translation is CASSSGGTEAFF.

The chain couples TRBV4-2 to TRBJ2-7, with D possibly TRBD2 on 6 matching bases. With 0 bases removed from V and 12 bases from J, the gap between germline ends came to 15 bases. The CDR3 has 13 amino acids. CDR1 and CDR2 (germline): LGHNA, YNFKEQ. CDR3 in amino acids: CASSQDWTTGMYF. The CDR3 nucleotides are TGTGCCAGCAGCCAAGATTGGACTACGGGCATGTACTTC.

The genes are TRBV5-1 and TRBJ2-1, with TRBD2 matching 15 bases. CDR1 is SGHRS and CDR2 is YFSETQ in the germline V gene. The CDR3 covers 15 residues. With V trimmed by 5 bases and J by 7 bases, 4 bases remained unmatched. The CDR3, as DNA: TGCGCCAGCAGTCCCGGGACTAGCGGGAGGAATGAGCAGTTCTTC. Translating it yields CASSPGTSGRNEQFF.

This chain uses TRBV27 with TRBJ1-1; maybe TRBD1 (6 bases). V was trimmed by 5 bases and J by 7 bases, leaving 14 bases between them. This CDR3 is 13 amino acids long. The germline CDR1 and CDR2 sequences are MNHEY and SMNVEV (reference sequence). The DNA of the CDR3 is TGTGCCAGCAGTCCCTCGAGGGGGGGTGAAGCTTTCTTT. Encoded protein: CASSPSRGGEAFF.

J is TRBJ1-6 and V is TRBV5-1, with a weak D call TRBD1 (5 bases). Looked up from germline, CDR1 is SGHRS and CDR2 is YFSETQ. Trimming cost V 4 bases and J 4 bases, with 15 bases left between them. The CDR3 spans 16 residues. In DNA, the CDR3 is TGCGCCAGCAGCCCCGAAGTCCAGGGATATAATTCACCCCTCCACTTT. Translated, it gives CASSPEVQGYNSPLHF.

The chain has TRBV7-6 and TRBJ2-7; possibly TRBD1 for D (6 bases). The length of the CDR3 is 14 residues. Trimming shortened V by 2 bases and J by 7 bases, and 15 bases separated the two germline ends. Germline CDR1 is SGHVS and CDR2 is FNYEAQ. CDR3 sequence reads: CASSLLVTGIEQYF. In nucleotides, the CDR3 is TGTGCCAGCAGCTTACTTGTGACAGGAATTGAGCAGTACTTC.

The chain uses TRBV25-1 and TRBJ1-6, with 7 bases lining up with TRBD1. The germline gives CDR1 MGHDK, CDR2 SYGVNS. V lost 3 bases and J lost 7; bases outside the gene matches: 6. There are 15 residues in the CDR3. In DNA form, the CDR3 reads TGTGCCAGCAGTGACGAGGGGGCTAGGAATTCACCCCTCCACTTT. Translated: CASSDEGARNSPLHF.

This rearrangement joins TRBV28 to TRBJ1-2; D may be TRBD1 (6 bases). The germline V gene has CDR1 MDHEN and CDR2 SYDVKM. With 5 bases removed from V and 0 bases from J, the gap between germline ends came to 16 bases. CDR3 length equals 16 residues. DNA of the CDR3: TGTGCCAGCAGTGCCCGTGACAGGCCGTCTAACTATGGCTACACCTTC. Translated: CASSARDRPSNYGYTF.

The V call is TRBV6-1, the J call TRBJ2-7; TRBD2 agrees at 7 bases. CDR1 MNHNS and CDR2 SASEGT come from the germline V gene. CDR3 length: 14 residues. The V segment lost 6 bases and the J segment 7 bases; nucleotides outside the gene matches: 12. The CDR3 DNA sequence: TGTGCCAGCAGCGACCTTACTAGCGCAGGGGAGCAGTACTTC. Translated, it gives CASSDLTSAGEQYF.